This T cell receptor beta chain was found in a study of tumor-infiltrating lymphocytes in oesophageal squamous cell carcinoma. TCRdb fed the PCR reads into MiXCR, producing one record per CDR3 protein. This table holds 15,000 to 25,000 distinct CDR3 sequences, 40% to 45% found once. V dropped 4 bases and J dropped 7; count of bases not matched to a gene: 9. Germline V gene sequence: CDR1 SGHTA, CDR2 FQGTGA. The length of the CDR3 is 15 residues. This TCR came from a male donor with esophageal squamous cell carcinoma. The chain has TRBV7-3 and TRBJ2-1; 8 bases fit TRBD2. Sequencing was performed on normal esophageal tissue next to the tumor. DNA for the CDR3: TGTGCCAGCAGCTCTGGAGGGAGCGGGGGAAATGAGCAGTTCTTC. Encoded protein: CASSSGGSGGNEQFF.